This T cell receptor beta chain was captured by sequencing in a study of blood T cell repertoires in COVID-19. After removal of 5 bases from V and 2 bases from J, the junction contained 8 bases not matched to a gene. Per the germline V gene, CDR1 is MNHNY and CDR2 is SVGAGI (reference sequence). The CDR3 is 16 residues long. TCRdb's table, derived via immunoSEQ multiplex PCR, lists solely in-frame clones and lacks some. In the table there are 250,000 or so clones, more than 85% of which are singletons. The rearrangement uses TRBV6-6 and TRBJ2-7; 11 bases align to TRBD2. Sequencing input: peripheral blood. The TCR comes from a woman aged 65 to 85 with active or convalescent COVID-19. The CDR3 bases are TGTGCCAGCAGTCAGATGACTAGCGGGACAACCTACGAGCAGTACTTC. Protein: CASSQMTSGTTYEQYF.